The rows below give T cell receptor beta chains drawn from one sample of a study of vaccination and CD4 T cells after COVID-19. TCRdb fed the PCR reads into MiXCR, producing one record per CDR3 protein. The sample lists 9,500 to 14,000 distinct CDR3 sequences, 41% seen once, with 25% to 30% in the top ten. No antigens are known for them. The sample taken for sequencing was CD4+ T cells from blood, cultured in vitro. Receptor source: a human donor who had recovered from COVID-19. Each CDR3 is given with its conserved first and last residue. The D gene is left open where the match is weak. Clone size is given for some rows only: seen once, a few or many times, or a class if the clone is expanded.

v_gene,j_gene,abundance,d_gene,CDR3nt,CDR3aa
TRBV6-4,TRBJ2-7,-,TRBD2,TGTGCCAGCAACCCTAGCGGGAGTTTCCCCTCCTACGAGCAGTACTTC,CASNPSGSFPSYEQYF
TRBV20-1,TRBJ1-5,few,TRBD1,TGCAGTGCTAGAGGACCTGACAGGGGAGAGCCCCAGCATTTT,CSARGPDRGEPQHF
TRBV14,TRBJ2-2,-,-,TGTGCCAGCAGCCAAACCTTACACGGGGGCCGGGAGCTGTTTTTT,CASSQTLHGGRELFF
TRBV10-3,TRBJ2-7,once,TRBD2,TGTGCCATCAGCGGACTAGCGGGTCCCTACGAGCAGTACTTC,CAISGLAGPYEQYF
TRBV7-6,TRBJ1-2,few,TRBD1,TGTGCCAGCAGCCTACTACCGGGACAGGGGAGTGGCTACACCTTC,CASSLLPGQGSGYTF
TRBV5-3,TRBJ2-5,-,TRBD1,TGTGCCAGCAGCGCCCGCAGGGGGAGTGGGGGAGAGACCCAGTACTTC,CASSARRGSGGETQYF
TRBV28,TRBJ2-5,-,TRBD2,TGTGCCAGCAGCTACCTTCCCAGCGGGAGAGAGACCCAGTACTTC,CASSYLPSGRETQYF
TRBV6-1,TRBJ1-5,-,-,TGTGCCAGCAGTAGGACGGGGACGGGCAATCAGCCCCAGCATTTT,CASSRTGTGNQPQHF
TRBV15,TRBJ2-1,few,TRBD2,TGTGCCACCAGCAGCATAAATCCGGGACTAGCGTCGCATGCGGAGCAGTTCTTC,CATSSINPGLASHAEQFF
TRBV7-8,TRBJ1-4,-,TRBD1,TGTGCCAGCAGCCCTCGGGACAGACAGAATGAAAAACTGTTTTTT,CASSPRDRQNEKLFF
TRBV10-2,TRBJ1-5,-,TRBD1,TGCGCCAGCAGTGACAGACAGGGTTTGAGTCAGCCCCAGCATTTT,CASSDRQGLSQPQHF
TRBV20-1,TRBJ2-5,few,TRBD2,TGCAGTGCGGAGCGGGGCCCGTACCAAGAGACCCAGTACTTC,CSAERGPYQETQYF
TRBV28,TRBJ2-7,-,TRBD2,TGTGCCAGCAGTTTATCGCGGGGGATCGGTTCATTTGACTACGAGCAGTACTTC,CASSLSRGIGSFDYEQYF
TRBV10-2,TRBJ2-1,few,TRBD2,TGCGCCAGCAACGGGCTAGCGGGAGTCGATTCCTACAATGAGCAGTTCTTC,CASNGLAGVDSYNEQFF
TRBV10-1,TRBJ2-5,few,TRBD2,TGCGCCAGCAGTCCGGGACTAGCGGGTCAAGAGACCCAGTACTTC,CASSPGLAGQETQYF
TRBV2,TRBJ1-1,-,-,TGTGCCAGCAGTGAAGCAATTCCGAGGGTCACTGAAGCTTTCTTT,CASSEAIPRVTEAFF
TRBV19,TRBJ1-2,-,-,TGTGCCAGTAGACGGGGACCGACGGATCCTAACTATGGCTACACCTTC,CASRRGPTDPNYGYTF
TRBV29-1,TRBJ1-2,-,-,TGCAGCGTTGCCGCGCAGACGTCCCGGGGCTACACCTTC,CSVAAQTSRGYTF
TRBV10-3,TRBJ2-5,-,-,TGTGCCATCAGTGGGGATTATACCGCGTTAAAGACCCAGTACTTC,CAISGDYTALKTQYF
TRBV20-1,TRBJ2-7,medium-sized,TRBD1,TGCAGTGCTAGTTCCCGGGACAGGGCATACGAGCAGTACTTC,CSASSRDRAYEQYF
TRBV7-2,TRBJ2-7,few,TRBD2,TGTGCCAGCAGCACAACTAGCGCGGGGCTCTACGAGCAGTACTTC,CASSTTSAGLYEQYF
TRBV6-4,TRBJ1-6,-,-,TGTGCCAGCGGTGAGGGTTTTTATAATTCACCCCTCCACTTT,CASGEGFYNSPLHF
TRBV30,TRBJ1-2,-,-,TGTGCCTGGATCCAGGCTTCTAACTATGGCTACACCTTC,CAWIQASNYGYTF
TRBV27,TRBJ2-1,-,-,TGTGCCTGTTTGGAGCGGCTTTATTACAATGAGCAGTTCTTC,CACLERLYYNEQFF
TRBV6-5,TRBJ1-3,few,TRBD1,TGTGCCAGCAGTTACTCACAGGGGGCAAGGGGAAACACCATATATTTT,CASSYSQGARGNTIYF
TRBV20-1,TRBJ2-1,few,-,TGCAGTGCCCCCGTCTCCCCCTCCTACAATGAGCAGTTCTTC,CSAPVSPSYNEQFF
TRBV19,TRBJ2-7,few,-,TGTGCCAGTAGTGAGACAGGCGAGTCCTACGAGCAGTACTTC,CASSETGESYEQYF
TRBV5-4,TRBJ2-1,-,-,TGTGCCAGCAGCTTGGGAGGGAGCTCCTACAATGAGCAGTTCTTC,CASSLGGSSYNEQFF
TRBV20-1,TRBJ2-3,-,-,TGCAGTGCTGCTAAAAGCCAGGGCACAGATACGCAGTATTTT,CSAAKSQGTDTQYF
TRBV27,TRBJ1-1,-,-,TGTGCCAGCAGTTTACTCGGACAGTCGAGTCGGAACACTGAAGCTTTCTTT,CASSLLGQSSRNTEAFF
TRBV28,TRBJ1-2,-,-,TGTGCCAGCAGCATACAACTTAACTATGGCTACACCTTC,CASSIQLNYGYTF
TRBV6-1,TRBJ2-7,few,TRBD1,TGTGCCAGCAGCCGGGACAGGGGACTTACCTACGAGCAGTACTTC,CASSRDRGLTYEQYF
TRBV20-1,TRBJ1-1,few,-,TGCAGTGCCATTTCCGCGAACACTGAAGCTTTCTTT,CSAISANTEAFF
TRBV20-1,TRBJ1-3,-,-,TGCAGTGCTCTCAGGGGCAGGGGCCAGATGAGCTCTGGAAACACCATATATTTT,CSALRGRGQMSSGNTIYF
TRBV7-9,TRBJ1-6,-,-,TGTGCCAGCAGAGTCGGGGCAGATTCACCCCTCCACTTT,CASRVGADSPLHF
TRBV6-2/TRBV6-3,TRBJ2-7,few,-,TGTGCCAGGGCGTCAGAGACCTACGAGCAGTACTTC,CARASETYEQYF
TRBV2,TRBJ2-7,-,-,-,CASSRAGPQGEQYF
TRBV12-3/TRBV12-4,TRBJ2-5,few,TRBD2,TGTGCCAGCAGTCCTAGCGGGGCCGCCCAAGAGACCCAGTACTTC,CASSPSGAAQETQYF
TRBV28,TRBJ2-7,-,TRBD1,TGTGCCAGCAGTACAGGGGCGCTTGTTTACGAGCAGTACTTC,CASSTGALVYEQYF
TRBV19,TRBJ1-6,few,TRBD1,TGTGCCAGTAGTCCTGGGTCCAGACAGGGGAGGAATTCACCCCTCCACTTT,CASSPGSRQGRNSPLHF
TRBV6-2/TRBV6-3,TRBJ2-1,-,TRBD2,TGTGCCAGCAGTTATCGTAAGACTAGCCCTCAAGCCTCCTACAATGAGCAGTTCTTC,CASSYRKTSPQASYNEQFF
TRBV6-2/TRBV6-3,TRBJ2-1,-,-,TGTGCCAGCAGCCTCTCCCGCCCCAATGAGCAGTTCTTC,CASSLSRPNEQFF
TRBV5-6,TRBJ2-5,-,TRBD1,TGTGCCAGCAGCTTGGTAACCAGGGGGCTTCAAGAGACCCAGTACTTC,CASSLVTRGLQETQYF
TRBV20-1,TRBJ2-7,few,-,TGCAGTGCTAGAGCTTCCCGGGGTAGAGGCTACGAGCAGTACTTC,CSARASRGRGYEQYF
TRBV7-2,TRBJ2-1,-,-,TGCGCCAGCAGCCAAGAGTGGGGTCGGAACTCCTACAATGAGCAGTTCTTC,CASSQEWGRNSYNEQFF
TRBV6-1,TRBJ2-1,few,TRBD2,TGTGCCAGCAGTCCCAGGACTAGCGGGGGGTACAATGAGCAGTTCTTC,CASSPRTSGGYNEQFF
TRBV10-2,TRBJ2-7,-,-,TGCGCCAGCTCCCGGGGTGGGAGGAGCTCCTACGAGCAGTACTTC,CASSRGGRSSYEQYF
TRBV20-1,TRBJ2-1,-,TRBD2,TGCAGTGCCGGGACTAGCGGGAGAGGCGGCGATGAGCAGTTCTTC,CSAGTSGRGGDEQFF
TRBV11-2,TRBJ2-1,once,-,TGTGCCAGCAGCCCGAAGGGGCGGGGGCGCTACAATGAGCAGTTCTTC,CASSPKGRGRYNEQFF
TRBV28,TRBJ1-2,-,-,TGTGCCAGCACTCACTCATCGGGGGATGGCTACACCTTC,CASTHSSGDGYTF
TRBV19,TRBJ1-3,few,-,TGTGCCAGTAGTATAGATCAACGGTTCCTCTCTGGAAACACCATATATTTT,CASSIDQRFLSGNTIYF
TRBV6-1,TRBJ1-1,-,-,TGTGCCAGCAGTGGGCGGTTGGATGAAGCTTTCTTT,CASSGRLDEAFF
TRBV5-4,TRBJ1-1,few,-,TGTGCCAGCAGCTTGGCGGCGAACACTGAAGCTTTCTTT,CASSLAANTEAFF